These 2 T cell receptor beta chains originate from one sample sequenced in a study of OX40 agonist ivuxolimab in advanced cancers. Assay used: immunoSEQ multiplex PCR; TCRdb lists only in-frame clones, some missing. The table lists some 45,000 clones, about 85% of them singletons. Material: CD4+ or CD8+ T cells sorted from blood, obtained in a trial of the OX40 agonist ivuxolimab. These receptors were collected from an adult with an advanced solid tumor such as melanoma, head and neck, liver or kidney cancer.

The rearrangement joins TRBV5-1 to TRBJ2-2; 9 positions agree with TRBD1. With 4 bases clipped from V and 3 bases from J, the junction kept 4 bases outside the gene matches. The CDR3 totals 15 residues. The germline V gene has CDR1 SGHRS and CDR2 YFSETQ. CDR3 amino acids: CASSLRTGDTGELFF. The CDR3 DNA is TGCGCCAGCAGCCTAAGGACAGGGGACACCGGGGAGCTGTTTTTT. Full variable domain (outside the CDR3, taken from reference TRBV5-1 and TRBJ2-2): KAGVTQTPRYLIKTRGQQVTLSCSPISGHRSVSWYQQTPGQGLQFLFEYFSETQRNKGNFPGRFSGRQFSNSRSEMNVSTLELGDSALYLCASSLRTGDTGELFFGEGSRLTVL.

The chain has TRBV2 and TRBJ1-5; possible D gene TRBD1, 5 bases. The CDR3 is 15 residues long. The ends were cut back, 6 bases at V and 3 bases at J, with 15 bases in the middle. CDR1 SNHLY and CDR2 FYNNEI come from the germline V gene. The CDR3 is CASSARDGFNQPQHF. CDR3 bases: TGTGCCAGCAGCGCCCGGGACGGCTTCAATCAGCCCCAGCATTTT. The full variable domain, with the rest looked up from reference TRBV2 and TRBJ1-5, is EPEVTQTPSHQVTQMGQEVILRCVPISNHLYFYWYRQILGQKVEFLVSFYNNEISEKSEIFDDQFSVERPDGSNFTLKIRSTKLEDSAMYFCASSARDGFNQPQHFGDGTRLSIL.